Listed below are T cell receptor beta chains from one sample, sequenced in a study of OX40 agonist ivuxolimab in advanced cancers. Sequenced by immunoSEQ multiplex PCR; TCRdb stores in-frame clones only, minus some. The sample carries fewer than 70,000 clones, 86% recorded once. Sequenced here: CD4+ or CD8+ T cells sorted from blood, sampled in a trial of the OX40 agonist ivuxolimab. These receptors originate from an adult with an advanced solid tumor such as melanoma, head and neck, liver or kidney cancer. Each CDR3 is given with its conserved first and last residue. The D gene is left open where the match is weak.

CDR3aa	v_gene	j_gene	d_gene
CASSSQGGTEAFF	TRBV18	TRBJ1-1	NA
CASSPQGILGYTF	TRBV6-5	TRBJ1-2	NA
CASRGLAGQSNTGELFF	TRBV27	TRBJ2-2	TRBD2
CASSQSAYEQYF	TRBV18	TRBJ2-7	NA
CASSPAGANTEAFF	TRBV7-2	TRBJ1-1	NA
CASSLGTGGDSPLHF	TRBV7-2	TRBJ1-6	TRBD1
CASSLTGTGQETQYF	TRBV6-5	TRBJ2-5	TRBD1
CASSVAFGRETQYF	TRBV9	TRBJ2-5	NA
CASSFSVSHTGGELFF	TRBV5-5	TRBJ2-2	NA
CASRSRGGQGEQFF	TRBV6-4	TRBJ2-1	TRBD2
CASRPTGADYGYTF	TRBV6-5	TRBJ1-2	TRBD1
CASSTYRADTQYF	TRBV6-5	TRBJ2-3	NA
CASRFKRTAKGNQPQHF	TRBV27	TRBJ1-5	NA
CASSYSGTGVYEQYF	TRBV6-5	TRBJ2-7	TRBD1
CASGPPRASNQPQHF	TRBV12-5	TRBJ1-5	NA
CASSFDAVTWGEQYF	TRBV5-1	TRBJ2-7	NA
CASTAAGVNSPLHF	TRBV2	TRBJ1-6	NA
CASSGQGFTDTQYF	TRBV5-6	TRBJ2-3	TRBD1
CASSLLGTGRQTQYF	TRBV19	TRBJ2-5	TRBD1
CASSFQANTEAFF	TRBV7-2	TRBJ1-1	NA
CASGSRVGEQFF	TRBV12-5	TRBJ2-1	NA
CAWSEGASGANVLTF	TRBV30	TRBJ2-6	NA
CASSEGTFGTDTQYF	TRBV6-1	TRBJ2-3	NA
CASSLYGTPAEQYF	TRBV5-1	TRBJ2-7	NA
CAWTLGQGVRYSNQPQHF	TRBV30	TRBJ1-5	TRBD1
CASSSGPGEAQHF	TRBV5-1	TRBJ1-5	NA
CASSPPAGLIGYTF	TRBV5-1	TRBJ1-2	NA
CASSQRGGPNTGELFF	TRBV7-3	TRBJ2-2	TRBD2
CASSGKPSPQHF	TRBV19	TRBJ1-5	NA
CASSALGQGEGEQYF	TRBV2	TRBJ2-7	TRBD1
CASRVGAGGYTF	TRBV28	TRBJ1-2	NA
CASSPNRLYGYTF	TRBV5-6	TRBJ1-2	NA
CASSLETGKVPQHF	TRBV7-8	TRBJ1-5	NA
CASNKREGAWRGYTF	TRBV6-6	TRBJ1-2	TRBD1
CASSPTRNTEAFF	TRBV7-2	TRBJ1-1	NA
CASSRPGSLTQHF	TRBV5-6	TRBJ1-5	NA
CASSPDRGGELFF	TRBV7-2	TRBJ2-2	NA
CASSQEGQANEQYF	TRBV4-1	TRBJ2-7	NA
CASTPGSMNTEAFF	TRBV28	TRBJ1-1	NA
CASSLDRPSYNEQFF	TRBV5-4	TRBJ2-1	NA
CASSLVRPAGTLHF	TRBV5-8	TRBJ1-6	NA
CASSLGTADYEQYF	TRBV7-9	TRBJ2-7	NA
CASRKALNTEAFF	TRBV25-1	TRBJ1-1	NA
CASSLQGPGQPQHF	TRBV7-9	TRBJ1-5	NA
CAISESDQPQHF	TRBV10-3	TRBJ1-5	NA
CASSLTDRTEAFF	TRBV7-3	TRBJ1-1	NA
CASSLESSGNTIYF	TRBV7-9	TRBJ1-3	NA
CASSSRTSGGVGSYNEQFF	TRBV19	TRBJ2-1	TRBD2
CASSLAAQGSTEAFF	TRBV11-2	TRBJ1-1	NA
CASSVGGLTYNEQFF	TRBV9	TRBJ2-1	NA
CASSLGAHSGANVLTF	TRBV5-8	TRBJ2-6	NA
CASSSRLGADTQYF	TRBV7-2	TRBJ2-3	NA
CASSQSWGGQPEAFF	TRBV4-3	TRBJ1-1	NA
CATRQGHGVHYGYTF	TRBV19	TRBJ1-2	TRBD1
CASSLVGGPEQYF	TRBV6-6	TRBJ2-7	NA
CASSYWDRLSYEQYF	TRBV6-5	TRBJ2-7	TRBD1
CASSRRGRYEQFF	TRBV6-5	TRBJ2-1	NA